This record looks at one T cell receptor beta chain sequence and its context. The sample is drawn from a study of blood T cell repertoires in COVID-19. Whole-study context: The analysed material was cDNA or gDNA that came from T cells, B-cell-depleted T cells, or PBMCs.

Methods used by the authors: The assay estimated nucleated cells by amplifying reference gene primers. Sequencing used immunoSEQ multiplex PCR; TCRdb keeps in-frame clones, though not all of them. The DNA gave D and trimming, while V, J and clone size come from that table. The table lists around 420,000 clones, approximately 88% of them singletons. Recruitment covered about two dozen US areas and drew participants whose ages spanned roughly 18 to 100 years. The CDR3 length is 12 residues. CDR1 is MNHEY, CDR2 SVGAGI, per germline. Deletions cut 6 bases from V and 3 bases from J, with 5 bases between. The sample taken for sequencing was PBMCs or T cells enriched from blood (not recorded which). The chain employs TRBV6-5 and TRBJ2-2, with D maybe TRBD2 (5 bases). This receptor was obtained from a woman between 40 and 55 years old with acute COVID-19. CDR3 sequence: CASSGDTGELFF. CDR3 DNA sequence: TGTGCCAGCAGCGGGGACACCGGGGAGCTGTTTTTT.